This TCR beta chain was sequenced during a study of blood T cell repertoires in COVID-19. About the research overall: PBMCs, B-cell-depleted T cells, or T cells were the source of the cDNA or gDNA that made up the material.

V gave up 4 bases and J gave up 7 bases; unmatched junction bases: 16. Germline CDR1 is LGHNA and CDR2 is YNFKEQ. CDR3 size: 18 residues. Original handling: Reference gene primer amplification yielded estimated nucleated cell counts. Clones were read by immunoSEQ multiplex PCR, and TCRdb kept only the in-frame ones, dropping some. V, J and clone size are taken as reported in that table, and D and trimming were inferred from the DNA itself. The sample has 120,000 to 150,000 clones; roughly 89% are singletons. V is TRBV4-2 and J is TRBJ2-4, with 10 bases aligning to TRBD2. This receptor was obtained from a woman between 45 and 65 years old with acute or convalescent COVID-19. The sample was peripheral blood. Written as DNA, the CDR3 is TGTGCCAGCAGCCCTCGAGGGGGACTAGCGACCTTGGGGAACATTCAGTACTTC. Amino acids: CASSPRGGLATLGNIQYF.